One sample yielded the 29 T cell receptor beta chains listed below, sequenced in a study of blood T cells in healthy people across ages. Using a J-beta primer mix together with a sample-barcoded 5' primer, a second PCR was run for 7 to 11 cycles. TCRdb re-called the 5' RACE reads with MiXCR, one entry per CDR3 protein. The top ten clones hold 20% to 25% of a sample with hundreds of thousands of distinct CDR3 sequences, about three fifths of them seen once. Sequencing used blood. The receptor set was obtained from a man younger than 40 in good health.

The genes are TRBV5-4 and TRBJ2-4; weak D call: TRBD1 (5 bases). Germline assignment: CDR1 SGHNT and CDR2 YYREEE (reference sequence). The CDR3 has 22 amino acids. The ends were cut back, 4 bases at V and 0 bases at J, with 32 bases in the middle. This CDR3 is CASSRYTPQTAKNSLAKNIQYF. The CDR3 DNA is TGTGCCAGCAGCCGCTACACCCCACAGACAGCCAAGAACAGTCTAGCCAAAAACATTCAGTACTTC.

J is TRBJ2-1 and V is TRBV28; 9 bases agree with TRBD2. V shed 8 bases and J 5 bases; nucleotides not matched to a gene: 10. The CDR3 sequence is 15 residues long. CDR1 MDHEN and CDR2 SYDVKM come from the germline V gene. CDR3 in amino acids: CASVRSASGNNEQFF. DNA for the CDR3: TGTGCCAGCGTCCGCTCGGCTAGCGGGAACAATGAGCAGTTCTTC.

This clonotype was seen more than once but under ten times. This chain joins TRBV20-1 and TRBJ2-4; 12 positions match TRBD2. Matching the DNA end better, TRBJ2-7 makes the J call doubtful. This CDR3 region has 14 residues. Per germline, CDR1 DFQATT and CDR2 SNEGSKA (reference sequence). The CDR3 bases are TGCAGTGCTCTCTTTTCTAGCGGGGGGGACGAGCAGTACTTC. Translated, it gives CSALFSSGGDEQYF.

The chain links TRBV3-1 to TRBJ1-5; a weak D match, TRBD1 (5 bases). Per germline, CDR1 LGHDT and CDR2 YNNKEL (reference sequence). CDR3 size: 16 residues. Trimming removed 3 bases at V and 3 bases at J, with 15 bases between. This chain's CDR3 is CASSHGPGGTNQPQHF. CDR3 DNA: TGTGCCAGCAGCCATGGGCCCGGGGGGACCAATCAGCCCCAGCATTTT. Combining the CDR3 with reference TRBV3-1 and TRBJ1-5 gives the whole variable domain DTAVSQTPKYLVTQMGNDKSIKCEQNLGHDTMYWYKQDSKKFLKIMFSYNNKELIINETVPNRFSPKSPDKAHLNLHINSLELGDSAVYFCASSHGPGGTNQPQHFGDGTRLSIL.

The chain links TRBV6-6 to TRBJ1-5; weak D call: TRBD1 (6 bases). V was cut by 6 bases and J by 0 bases, with 12 bases left in between. From germline, CDR1 is MNHNY and CDR2 SVGAGI (reference sequence). The CDR3 is made up of 15 amino acids. The CDR3 sequence: CASRKQGNSNQPQHF. CDR3 nucleotide sequence: TGTGCCAGCAGAAAACAGGGTAATAGCAATCAGCCCCAGCATTTT.

In its sample, this clonotype was seen a few times. The J gene is TRBJ2-5, the V gene TRBV20-1; D possibly corresponds to TRBD2 (5 bases). Germline CDR1 DFQATT, CDR2 SNEGSKA (reference sequence). The CDR3 covers 12 residues. With 3 bases removed from V and 4 bases from J, the gap between germline ends came to 9 bases. CDR3 in DNA: TGCAGTGCTAGTGAAGGGAGAGAGACCCAGTACTTC. The encoded protein is CSASEGRETQYF.

This clonotype was seen a few times. This sequence joins TRBV29-1 and TRBJ2-1; no reliable D call. This CDR3 spans 13 amino acids. Per the germline V gene, CDR1 is SQVTM and CDR2 is ANQGSEA. With 5 bases removed from V and 6 bases from J, the gap between germline ends came to 14 bases. CDR3 sequence reads: CSVPGPGANEQFF. The DNA for the CDR3 is TGCAGCGTTCCCGGACCCGGAGCCAATGAGCAGTTCTTC.

In its sample, this clonotype was seen many times. The V gene is TRBV7-2, the J gene TRBJ2-5; D uncertain. Germline V lookup: CDR1 SGHTA, CDR2 FQGNSA. The CDR3 totals 13 residues. V lost 2 bases, J lost 4 bases, and 8 bases lay in between. The CDR3 reads CASSLLGRETQYF. The CDR3 coding sequence is TGTGCCAGCAGCTTACTTGGAAGAGAGACCCAGTACTTC. Together with reference TRBV7-2 and TRBJ2-5, the CDR3 gives the full variable domain: GAGVSQSPSNKVTEKGKDVELRCDPISGHTALYWYRQSLGQGLEFLIYFQGNSAPDKSGLPSDRFSAERTGGSVSTLTIQRTQQEDSAVYLCASSLLGRETQYFGPGTRLLVL.

The rearrangement uses TRBV20-1 and TRBJ2-7; no clear D gene. Gene TRBJ2-5 matches the end of the DNA better, so the J call may be wrong. Germline V gene lookup returns CDR1 DFQATT and CDR2 SNEGSKA (reference sequence). The CDR3 length is 17 residues. The CDR3: CSARGAIAASMGETQYF. The DNA of the CDR3 is TGCAGTGCTAGAGGGGCAATAGCAGCCTCTATGGGGGAGACCCAGTACTTC.

The chain joins TRBV20-1 to TRBJ2-1; the D gene is possibly TRBD2 (6 bases). This CDR3 has 18 amino acids. Germline CDR1 DFQATT, CDR2 SNEGSKA (reference sequence). The V end lost 6 bases, the J end lost 8 bases, and 32 bases lay between the germline ends. CDR3 in DNA: TGCAGTGCCCAGACTTCGTCCTTGGGGACTTTAAGGCGCGATGAGCAGTTCTTC. Protein sequence: CSAQTSSLGTLRRDEQFF.

DNA for the CDR3: TGTGCCAGCAGCTTAGCGGGAGCACCAAGGAATGAGCAGTTCTTC. Its translation is CASSLAGAPRNEQFF. The gene calls are TRBV7-9 and TRBJ2-1; tentatively, D is TRBD2 (5 bases). Germline lookup yields CDR1 SEHNR and CDR2 FQNEAQ (reference sequence). The CDR3 loop spans 15 amino acids. Trimming shortened V by 0 bases and J by 7 bases, and 13 bases separated the two germline ends.

The V gene is TRBV7-6, the J gene TRBJ2-6; D is ambiguous. CDR1 and CDR2 (germline): SGHVS, FNYEAQ. This CDR3 spans 16 amino acids. The germline V and J ends were trimmed by 2 bases and 2 bases, with 10 bases remaining between them. CDR3 sequence reads: CASSLSVVTGANVLTF. The CDR3, as DNA: TGTGCCAGCAGCTTAAGCGTCGTCACTGGGGCCAACGTCCTGACTTTC.

As concerns this clonotype: One base away lies a much larger clone, so this may be a sequencing read error. CDR3 nucleotide sequence: TGTGCCAGCCGCTTAGGAACGCCGAAATATGAGCAGTTCTTC. Translation: CASRLGTPKYEQFF. The rearrangement joins TRBV13 to TRBJ2-1; D is unclear. The CDR3 is 14 residues long. Germline CDR1 and CDR2: PRHDT and FYEKMQ (reference sequence).

A single count supports this clonotype. V is TRBV4-1 and J is TRBJ2-5; TRBD2 matches at 15 bases. Germline V lookup: CDR1 MGHRA, CDR2 YSYEKL. Losses at the gene ends were 0 bases for V and 5 bases for J; bases not matched to a gene: 7. The CDR3 is 18 amino acids. The CDR3 protein is CASSQDGTSGRFGETQYF. The CDR3 DNA sequence: TGCGCCAGCAGCCAAGATGGGACTAGCGGGAGGTTTGGGGAGACCCAGTACTTC.

The V and J genes are TRBV12-3 or TRBV12-4 and TRBJ2-1, with 8 bases that match TRBD1. The CDR3 runs 13 residues. V lost 8 bases, J lost 1 base, and 1 base stayed unmatched. DNA of the CDR3: TGTGCCAGCGACAGGGGTTCCTACAATGAGCAGTTCTTC. Translating gives CASDRGSYNEQFF.

This chain uses TRBV7-2 with TRBJ1-5, with 8 bases fitting TRBD1. The ends lost 1 base at V and 6 bases at J; junction bases unmatched: 5. Germline-derived CDR1 and CDR2 are SGHTA and FQGNSA. The CDR3 consists of 15 residues. This CDR3 reads CASSLVGTGGQPQHF. The CDR3 DNA sequence: TGTGCCAGCAGCTTAGTCGGGACAGGAGGTCAGCCCCAGCATTTT.

The V and J genes are TRBV12-3 or TRBV12-4 and TRBJ2-6, with 9 nucleotides matching TRBD1. Unmatched junction bases numbered 3, after V lost 3 bases and J lost 3 bases. The CDR3 has 16 residues. The CDR3 is CASSFTGGSGANVLTF. Written as DNA, the CDR3 is TGTGCCAGCAGTTTTACAGGGGGCAGTGGGGCCAACGTCCTGACTTTC.

This clonotype has a handful of counts. The J gene is TRBJ1-2, the V gene TRBV12-3 or TRBV12-4; D not certain. The CDR3 consists of 12 residues. Trimming shortened V by 2 bases and J by 4 bases, and 5 bases separated the two germline ends. CDR3 sequence reads: CASSLSFYGYTF. The CDR3 DNA sequence: TGTGCCAGCAGTTTATCGTTCTATGGCTACACCTTC.

The gene calls are TRBV20-1 and TRBJ1-1; D not certain. The CDR3 is 13 amino acids. V was shortened by 5 bases and J by 0 bases, with 10 bases between the two germline ends. Germline CDR1 DFQATT, CDR2 SNEGSKA (reference sequence). In DNA form, the CDR3 reads TGCAGTGCTGACGGGTACATGAACACTGAAGCTTTCTTT. It yields the protein CSADGYMNTEAFF.

The chain combines TRBV2 with TRBJ2-7; tentatively, D is TRBD2 (5 bases). The DNA end favors TRBJ2-5, so the J call may be wrong. Per germline, CDR1 SNHLY and CDR2 FYNNEI. The CDR3 loop spans 15 amino acids. The chain's CDR3 is CASSEWAGVGETQYF. The CDR3, as DNA: TGTGCCAGCAGTGAATGGGCGGGCGTTGGGGAGACCCAGTACTTC.

This chain uses TRBV9 with TRBJ2-1, with 12 positions matching TRBD2. The germline CDR1 and CDR2 sequences are SGDLS and YYNGEE. Losses at the gene ends were 4 bases for V and 7 bases for J; bases not matched to a gene: 12. The CDR3 loop spans 17 amino acids. The CDR3 is CASSPRGGGTSGNEQFF. The CDR3 region has the DNA TGTGCCAGCAGCCCTCGAGGGGGAGGGACTAGCGGGAATGAGCAGTTCTTC. Together with reference TRBV9 and TRBJ2-1, the CDR3 gives the full variable domain: DSGVTQTPKHLITATGQRVTLRCSPRSGDLSVYWYQQSLDQGLQFLIQYYNGEERAKGNILERFSAQQFPDLHSELNLSSLELGDSALYFCASSPRGGGTSGNEQFFGPGTRLTVL.

This chain joins TRBV20-1 and TRBJ2-7; possible D gene TRBD2, 5 bases. V lost 0 bases, J lost 3 bases, and 24 bases lay in between. Germline V gene lookup returns CDR1 DFQATT and CDR2 SNEGSKA (reference sequence). The CDR3 spans 18 residues. Here the CDR3 reads CSARDSSPGRQSGYEQYF. The CDR3 coding sequence is TGCAGTGCTAGAGATTCATCTCCGGGCCGGCAAAGCGGCTACGAGCAGTACTTC.

This clonotype turned up a few times. The rearrangement uses TRBV5-1 and TRBJ2-7; D ambiguous. Germline V CDR1 and CDR2: SGHRS, YFSETQ. The CDR3 sequence is 13 residues long. V lost 4 bases to trimming and J lost 6 bases, with 14 bases between them. Here the CDR3 DNA reads TGCGCCAGCAGCGAGAGGCCCGCTGGCGAGCAGTACTTC. Its protein product is CASSERPAGEQYF.

V is TRBV9 and J is TRBJ2-3; no clear D gene. CDR1 SGDLS and CDR2 YYNGEE come from the germline V gene. The V end lost 3 bases, the J end lost 0 bases, and 5 bases lay between the germline ends. CDR3 length equals 13 residues. CDR3 sequence (DNA): TGTGCCAGCAGCGGTTTTAGCACAGATACGCAGTATTTT. Amino acid sequence: CASSGFSTDTQYF.

This chain links TRBV20-1 with TRBJ2-5; 9 bases are shared with TRBD1. Per germline, CDR1 DFQATT and CDR2 SNEGSKA (reference sequence). This CDR3 comprises 13 residues. V shed 6 bases, J shed 4 bases, and the junction held 6 bases outside the gene matches. The CDR3 coding sequence is TGCAGTGCCCCGGACAGGGGAATAGAGACCCAGTACTTC. As protein: CSAPDRGIETQYF.

The chain employs TRBV9 and TRBJ2-1, with 8 bases identical to TRBD1. V shed 1 base and J 2 bases; nucleotides not matched to a gene: 5. The germline CDR1 and CDR2 sequences are SGDLS and YYNGEE. The CDR3 contains 16 residues. The CDR3 DNA reads as TGTGCCAGCAGCGTATCCGGGACAGGTGCCTACAATGAGCAGTTCTTC. Amino acid sequence: CASSVSGTGAYNEQFF.

The CDR3 DNA sequence: TGCGCCAGCAGCGTGGCCAGGGAAGAGACCCAGTACTTC. This sequence encodes CASSVAREETQYF. V and J are TRBV5-1 and TRBJ2-5, with a tentative D call TRBD1 (5 bases). The CDR3 length is 13 residues. The germline V gene has CDR1 SGHRS and CDR2 YFSETQ. The germline V and J ends were trimmed by 4 bases and 3 bases, with 10 bases remaining between them.

This clonotype was observed at least ten times. A single base separates this from a much larger clone, so it may be a read error. V and J are TRBV7-9 and TRBJ1-3; perhaps TRBD1 as D (5 bases). CDR3 length: 15 residues. Deletions cut 9 bases from V and 8 bases from J, with 23 bases between. Germline V lookup: CDR1 SEHNR, CDR2 FQNEAQ (reference sequence). CDR3 nucleotides: TGTGCCAGTCGTCGGGGGGACCCCGGTATGGACACCATATATTTT. Its translation is CASRRGDPGMDTIYF.

V and J are TRBV21-1 and TRBJ1-2. TRBV21-1 is a documented pseudogene. CDR3 length: 15 residues. CDR3 protein: CASACGGPNNYGYTF. The DNA for the CDR3 is TGTGCCAGCGCCTGCGGGGGGCCCAACAACTATGGCTACACCTTC.